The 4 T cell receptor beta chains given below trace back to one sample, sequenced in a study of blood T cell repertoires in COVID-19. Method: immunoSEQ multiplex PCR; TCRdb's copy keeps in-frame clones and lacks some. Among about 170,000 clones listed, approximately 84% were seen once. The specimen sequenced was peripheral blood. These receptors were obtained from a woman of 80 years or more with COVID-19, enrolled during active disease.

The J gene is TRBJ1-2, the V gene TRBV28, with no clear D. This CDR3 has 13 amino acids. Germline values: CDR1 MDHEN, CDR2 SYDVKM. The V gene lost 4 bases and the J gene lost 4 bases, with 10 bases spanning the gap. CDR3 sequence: CASSSVQLYGYTF. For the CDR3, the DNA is TGTGCCAGCAGTTCGGTACAGCTCTATGGCTACACCTTC.

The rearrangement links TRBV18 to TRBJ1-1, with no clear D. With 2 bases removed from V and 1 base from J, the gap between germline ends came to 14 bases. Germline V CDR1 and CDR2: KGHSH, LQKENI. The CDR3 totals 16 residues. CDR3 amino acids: CASSPSISQKNTEAFF. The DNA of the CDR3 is TGTGCCAGCTCACCATCGATTTCACAGAAGAACACTGAAGCTTTCTTT.

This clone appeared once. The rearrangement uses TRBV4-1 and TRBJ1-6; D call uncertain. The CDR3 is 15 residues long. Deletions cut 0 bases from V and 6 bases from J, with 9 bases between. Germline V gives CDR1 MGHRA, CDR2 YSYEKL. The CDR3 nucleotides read TGCGCCAGCAGCCAAGAGTTCTGGGCTAATTCACCCCTCCACTTT. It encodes CASSQEFWANSPLHF.

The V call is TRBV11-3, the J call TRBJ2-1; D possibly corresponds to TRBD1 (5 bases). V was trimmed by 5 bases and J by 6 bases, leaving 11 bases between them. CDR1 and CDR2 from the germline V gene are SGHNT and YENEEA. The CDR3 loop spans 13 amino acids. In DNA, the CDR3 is TGTGCCAGCAGCACGACAGCTTCCAATGAGCAGTTCTTC. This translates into CASSTTASNEQFF.